The rows below give T cell receptor beta chains drawn from one sample of a study of blood T cell repertoires in COVID-19. Clones were read by immunoSEQ multiplex PCR, and TCRdb kept only the in-frame ones, dropping some. The data hold more than 150,000 clones, with about 86% observed a single time. The sequencing input was peripheral blood. The receptors come from a woman between 65 and 79 years old with COVID-19, enrolled during active disease. Each CDR3 is given with its conserved first and last residue. D genes are given only for firm matches. A row's size may be missing; if present it is once, few, many or a size class.

few	-	TRBJ1-6	TRBV2	TGTGCCAGCTATCAAGGACAGAGAGTTAATTCACCCCTCCACTTT	CASYQGQRVNSPLHF
-	-	TRBJ2-3	TRBV11-2	TGTGCCAGCAGCAAATCCAGGGTTGTGAATACGCAGTATTTT	CASSKSRVVNTQYF
-	TRBD1	TRBJ1-2	TRBV20-1	TGCAGTGCTAGTGTCGACAGGGACAATGGCTACACCTTC	CSASVDRDNGYTF
-	-	TRBJ1-1	TRBV9	TGTGCCAGCAGCGCCTTACAGGGTTGGAGCACTGAAGCTTTCTTT	CASSALQGWSTEAFF
-	-	TRBJ1-2	TRBV9	TGTGCCAGCAGCGTAGGGCCAGGGGAATATGGCTACACCTTC	CASSVGPGEYGYTF
-	TRBD2	TRBJ2-4	TRBV15	TGTGCCACCAGCAGAGTTACTAGCGGGAGGGCCCTTGTGTTAGACATTCAGTACTTC	CATSRVTSGRALVLDIQYF
-	TRBD1	TRBJ2-2	TRBV6-4	TGTGCCAGCAGCCGGGACAGATACACCGGGGAGCTGTTTTTT	CASSRDRYTGELFF
-	TRBD1	TRBJ1-1	TRBV5-1	TGCGCCAGCAGCCAGGGACAGGGGGGCAACACTGAAGCTTTCTTT	CASSQGQGGNTEAFF
-	TRBD2	TRBJ2-2	TRBV2	TGTGCCAGCAGCCCTGGGGGGGGGACCGGGGAGCTGTTTTTT	CASSPGGGTGELFF
once	TRBD1	TRBJ2-1	TRBV24-1	TGTGCCACCAGTAAATCAACCGGGACAGCAAAACCTAATGAGCAGTTCTTC	CATSKSTGTAKPNEQFF
-	-	TRBJ1-2	TRBV14	TGTGCCAGCAGCCTGAATTCCGGGGGCTACACCTTC	CASSLNSGGYTF
-	TRBD2	TRBJ2-2	TRBV5-6	TGTGCCAGCAGTCCAAGGCGGGAGGGTTCCGGGGAGCTGTTTTTT	CASSPRREGSGELFF
-	TRBD1	TRBJ1-6	TRBV6-1	TGTGCCAGCAGTGAAGACAGGGGGCCCGGACCCCTCCACTTT	CASSEDRGPGPLHF
few	TRBD1	TRBJ1-2	TRBV4-2	TGTGCCAGCAGCCAACCCGGACAGGAAAACTATGGCTACACCTTC	CASSQPGQENYGYTF
-	TRBD2	TRBJ2-2	TRBV15	TGTGCCACCACCAAGGACCTAGCGGGACGCAACACCGGGGAGCTGTTTTTT	CATTKDLAGRNTGELFF
-	-	TRBJ1-5	TRBV4-1	TGCGCCAGCAGCCAAACCGCCGGGAGCTCCACTTATAGCAATCAGCCCCAGCATTTT	CASSQTAGSSTYSNQPQHF
-	-	TRBJ2-7	TRBV28	TGTGCCAGCAGTCCCCGGGGGGCGATCTACGAGCAGTACTTC	CASSPRGAIYEQYF
-	-	TRBJ1-3	TRBV6-5	TGTGCCAGCAGTAAGGGGAAGGATGGAAACACCATATATTTT	CASSKGKDGNTIYF
-	-	TRBJ2-2	TRBV7-3	TGTGCCAGCAGCTTAGTTTCAGGGTCCGGGGAGCTGTTTTTT	CASSLVSGSGELFF
-	TRBD1	TRBJ1-2	TRBV7-2	TGTGCCAGCAGCTTAGAGACAGGGATCCTCAGGGGCTACACCTTC	CASSLETGILRGYTF
-	-	TRBJ1-4	TRBV5-6	TGTGCCAGCAGCTTCAGGGGAAAGAATGAAAAACTGTTTTTT	CASSFRGKNEKLFF
-	TRBD1	TRBJ1-6	TRBV5-6	TGTGCCAGCAGCTCGACAGGGTATAATTCACCCCTCCACTTT	CASSSTGYNSPLHF
-	TRBD1	TRBJ2-5	TRBV24-1	TGTGCCACCAGTGATTTAGGGACAGGGCAAGAGACCCAGTACTTC	CATSDLGTGQETQYF
-	-	TRBJ2-1	TRBV7-2	TGTGCCAGCAGCTTTGCGGGGAGGTCCTACAATGAGCAGTTCTTC	CASSFAGRSYNEQFF
-	-	TRBJ2-7	TRBV27	TGTGCCACTCTGGGGGGTAAACCCTACGAGCAGTACTTC	CATLGGKPYEQYF
-	-	TRBJ1-6	TRBV10-3	TGTGCCATCAGTGAACAATCAGGGCAGAACAATTCACCCCTCCACTTT	CAISEQSGQNNSPLHF
-	TRBD1	TRBJ1-2	TRBV28	TGTGCCAGCAGGAGACAGGGTAACTATGGCTACACCTTC	CASRRQGNYGYTF
-	-	TRBJ1-5	TRBV5-5	TGTGCCAGCAGCTTGGCCTTAGAAGTCTATAGCAATCAGCCCCAGCATTTT	CASSLALEVYSNQPQHF
-	TRBD1	TRBJ1-5	TRBV6-6	TGTGCCAGCATCCCCCGGGACAGGGATCAGCCCCAGCATTTT	CASIPRDRDQPQHF
medium-sized	TRBD2	TRBJ2-1	TRBV7-9	TGTGCCAGCAGCCAAACTAGCGGGAGAAGGAATGAGCAGTTCTTC	CASSQTSGRRNEQFF
-	TRBD2	TRBJ2-1	TRBV27	TGTGCCAGCAGTTTTAGCGGGAGCTACAATGAGCAGTTCTTC	CASSFSGSYNEQFF
-	-	TRBJ1-1	TRBV19	TGTGCCAGTTTCCTCACTGAAGCTTTCTTT	CASFLTEAFF
-	-	TRBJ2-5	TRBV10-3	TGTGCCATCAGTGACGGGAGCCTAGGACAGGCCCAAGAGACCCAGTACTTC	CAISDGSLGQAQETQYF
-	-	TRBJ1-5	TRBV19	TGTGCCAGTAGTATCGGGGGGCCTAGCAATCAGCCCCAGCATTTT	CASSIGGPSNQPQHF
-	-	TRBJ1-1	TRBV3-1/TRBV3-2	TGTGCCAGCAGCTCACAGGGTCGGTACACTGAAGCTTTCTTT	CASSSQGRYTEAFF
-	TRBD1	TRBJ2-1	TRBV5-1	TGCGCCAGCAGCTACCGGGACAGCCCGGGGAATGAGCAGTTCTTC	CASSYRDSPGNEQFF
-	TRBD1	TRBJ2-1	TRBV6-6	TGTGCCAGCAGTCGGACAGGGGGCCAGAGGGACAATGAGCAGTTCTTC	CASSRTGGQRDNEQFF
-	-	TRBJ2-7	TRBV10-3	TGTGCCATCAGTGAGTCTAAGGGGACCTACGAGCAGTACTTC	CAISESKGTYEQYF
few	TRBD1	TRBJ1-5	TRBV19	TGTGCCAGTAGTGGTGGGGACAGGGTTTGGCAGCCCCAGCATTTT	CASSGGDRVWQPQHF
-	-	TRBJ1-5	TRBV4-1	TGCGCCAGCAGCCAAGACAGTTATAGCAATCAGCCCCAGCATTTT	CASSQDSYSNQPQHF
few	TRBD1	TRBJ1-1	TRBV4-1	TGCGCCAGCAGCCTTAGAGCCGGGACAGTGAACACTGAAGCTTTCTTT	CASSLRAGTVNTEAFF